What follows is one T cell receptor beta chain and its context. Germline V CDR1 and CDR2: SGHTA, FQGTGA. This CDR3 has 16 amino acids. The V and J ends lost 2 bases and 0 bases respectively, with 13 bases between them. These data are taken from a study of blood T cell repertoires in COVID-19. Turning to the study itself: Donors in the United States, Italy and Spain gave samples during acute or convalescent COVID-19. PBMCs, B-cell-depleted T cells, or T cells were the source of the cDNA or gDNA that made up the material.

TCRdb's table, derived via immunoSEQ multiplex PCR, lists solely in-frame clones and lacks some. The data show some 250,000 clones, with 82% seen just once and around 12% held by the top ten. Sequencing was performed on peripheral blood. The chain recombines TRBV7-3 with TRBJ1-1; D is possibly TRBD1 (6 bases). The receptor was isolated from a woman aged 60-75 years with active or convalescent COVID-19. CDR3 bases: TGTGCCAGCAGCTTAGGGACACCCACAATGAACACTGAAGCTTTCTTT. Translating gives CASSLGTPTMNTEAFF.